The 17 T cell receptor beta chains listed next were all sequenced from one sample in a study of T cell responses to AZD1222 COVID-19 vaccine. Sequencing used immunoSEQ multiplex PCR; TCRdb keeps in-frame clones, though not all of them. The sample comprises 60,000 or so clones, around 83% of which are singletons, and over 15% rests with the top ten. The starting material was peripheral blood, obtained on day 0 of AZD1222 vaccination. These receptors were collected from an adult in good health.

V and J are TRBV6-5 and TRBJ2-7; D unclear. V was cut by 6 bases and J by 6 bases, with 9 bases left in between. The CDR3 contains 11 residues. Germline CDR1 MNHEY, CDR2 SVGAGI. The CDR3 reads CASSQSFEQYF. In nucleotides, the CDR3 is TGTGCCAGCAGCCAAAGTTTCGAGCAGTACTTC.

The J gene is TRBJ1-1, the V gene TRBV15, with D unclear. Germline assignment: CDR1 LNHNV and CDR2 YYDKDF (reference sequence). V was cut by 0 bases and J by 4 bases, with 12 bases left in between. The CDR3 covers 15 residues. The chain's CDR3 is CATSRDSGSRTEAFF. The CDR3 nucleotides are TGTGCCACCAGCAGAGATTCGGGGAGTCGCACTGAAGCTTTCTTT.

In its sample, this clone was seen a few times. The chain has TRBV9 and TRBJ1-5; 7 bases map to TRBD1. V was clipped by 2 bases and J by 6 bases; unmatched bases: 2. CDR1 is SGDLS and CDR2 is YYNGEE in the germline V gene. CDR3 length: 13 residues. This CDR3 is CASSVTGRQPQHF. CDR3 in DNA: TGTGCCAGCAGCGTGACAGGGCGTCAGCCCCAGCATTTT.

V gene TRBV7-9 combines with J gene TRBJ1-2; D is unresolved. V lost 2 bases, J lost 4 bases, and 8 bases lay in between. CDR1 and CDR2 from the germline V gene are SEHNR and FQNEAQ (reference sequence). CDR3 length equals 13 residues. This CDR3 reads CASSLQGIYGYTF. DNA of the CDR3: TGTGCCAGCAGCTTACAAGGAATCTATGGCTACACCTTC.

The gene calls are TRBV11-2 and TRBJ1-2; D not certain. This CDR3 region has 14 residues. In germline, CDR1 is SGHAT, CDR2 FQNNGV. V lost 5 bases and J 7 bases, leaving 17 bases between the germline ends. CDR3 residues: CASSPTGKVSGYTF. In DNA form, the CDR3 reads TGTGCCAGCAGCCCGACGGGGAAGGTTTCTGGCTACACCTTC.

This rearrangement joins TRBV6-5 to TRBJ1-6; no clear D gene. The CDR3 spans 14 residues. The germline V gene has CDR1 MNHEY and CDR2 SVGAGI. The V gene lost 0 bases and the J gene lost 10 bases, with 10 bases spanning the gap. As DNA, the CDR3 is TGTGCCAGCAGTTACTCGAATCCCCTGTCACCCCTCCACTTT. Its protein product is CASSYSNPLSPLHF.

This chain links TRBV7-2 with TRBJ1-2; tentatively, D is TRBD1 (6 bases). From germline, CDR1 is SGHTA and CDR2 FQGNSA. The CDR3 loop spans 13 amino acids. The V end was cut by 5 bases, the J end by 3 bases, with 10 bases between. The DNA for the CDR3 is TGTGCCAGCAGCGTTACAGGGTACTATGGCTACACCTTC. Encoded protein: CASSVTGYYGYTF. Looking up the rest from reference TRBV7-2 and TRBJ1-2 gives the full variable domain: GAGVSQSPSNKVTEKGKDVELRCDPISGHTALYWYRQSLGQGLEFLIYFQGNSAPDKSGLPSDRFSAERTGGSVSTLTIQRTQQEDSAVYLCASSVTGYYGYTFGSGTRLTVV.

The CDR3 protein is CASSEAQGNTIYF. The DNA of the CDR3 is TGTGCCAGCAGTGAAGCGCAGGGGAACACCATATATTTT. J is TRBJ1-3 and V is TRBV2, with D tentatively TRBD1 (6 bases). Germline assignment: CDR1 SNHLY and CDR2 FYNNEI. Trimming cost V 0 bases and J 7 bases, with 7 bases left between them. CDR3 length equals 13 residues.

The V gene is TRBV7-2, the J gene TRBJ1-1, with 9 bases aligning to TRBD1. Germline V lookup: CDR1 SGHTA, CDR2 FQGNSA. The CDR3 loop spans 14 amino acids. After removal of 2 bases from V and 10 bases from J, the junction contained 8 bases not matched to a gene. CDR3 amino acids: CASSLYRGRGRAFF. The CDR3 DNA reads TGTGCCAGCAGCTTATACAGGGGGCGAGGTAGAGCTTTCTTT.

This chain connects TRBV11-2 to TRBJ1-6; D unresolved. The CDR3 has 11 residues. Trimming cost V 0 bases and J 9 bases, with 0 bases left between them. The germline V gene encodes CDR1 SGHAT and CDR2 FQNNGV. The CDR3 region has the DNA TGTGCCAGCAGCTTAGATTCACCCCTCCACTTT. Its translation is CASSLDSPLHF.

The rearrangement links TRBV3-1 (or the pseudogene TRBV3-2) to TRBJ2-7, with 7 bases matching TRBD2. Per germline, CDR1 LGHDT and CDR2 YNNKEL (reference sequence). The CDR3 is 19 amino acids. V lost 2 bases, J lost 1 base, and 17 bases stayed unmatched. This chain's CDR3 is CASSQLPGEGTGISYEQYF. Written as DNA, the CDR3 is TGTGCCAGCAGCCAACTCCCCGGGGAGGGGACCGGTATTTCCTACGAGCAGTACTTC.

The V call is TRBV5-1, the J call TRBJ1-2, with TRBD1 matching over 7 bases. The CDR3 is 15 residues long. J was trimmed by 2 bases and V by 4 bases; bases with no gene match: 8. Per the germline V gene, CDR1 is SGHRS and CDR2 is YFSETQ. CDR3 sequence (DNA): TGCGCCAGCAGCCAAAAACTGACAGGGAACTATGGCTACACCTTC. It is translated as CASSQKLTGNYGYTF.

V usage is TRBV11-3 and J usage is TRBJ2-1; TRBD1 matches at 8 bases. Germline assignment: CDR1 SGHNT and CDR2 YENEEA. This CDR3 spans 14 amino acids. J gave up 7 bases and V 5 bases, and 7 bases lay outside the gene matches. CDR3 residues: CASSTRDRYNEQFF. The CDR3 DNA sequence: TGTGCCAGCAGCACCCGGGACAGGTATAATGAGCAGTTCTTC.

The chain links TRBV7-2 to TRBJ2-5, with no clear D. The CDR3 is 15 amino acids. Trimming pared 5 bases from V and 4 bases from J, leaving 17 bases between. The germline V gene has CDR1 SGHTA and CDR2 FQGNSA. The CDR3 spells CASSISLGWLETQYF. DNA for the CDR3: TGTGCCAGCAGCATCTCACTGGGTTGGTTAGAGACCCAGTACTTC.

The V call is TRBV29-1, the J call TRBJ2-2, with TRBD1 matching over 10 bases. Trimming took 5 bases from V and 6 from J; bases not matched to a gene: 6. The germline V gene has CDR1 SQVTM and CDR2 ANQGSEA. The CDR3 is made up of 14 amino acids. This CDR3 reads CSVTGTGDAGELFF. CDR3 sequence (DNA): TGCAGCGTTACCGGGACAGGGGATGCCGGGGAGCTGTTTTTT.

V usage is TRBV28 and J usage is TRBJ2-1; D possibly corresponds to TRBD1 (6 bases). CDR3 length: 16 residues. V gave up 4 bases and J gave up 2 bases, with 15 bases separating them. Germline values: CDR1 MDHEN, CDR2 SYDVKM. The CDR3 DNA follows: TGTGCCAGCAGTTCCCCGATCGGGACAACCTACAATGAGCAGTTCTTC. Its protein product is CASSSPIGTTYNEQFF.

The chain joins TRBV10-3 to TRBJ1-2; weak D call: TRBD1 (5 bases). Germline lookup yields CDR1 ENHRY and CDR2 SYGVKD. The CDR3 runs 14 residues. V was pared by 8 bases and J by 4 bases, with 17 bases between. The CDR3 DNA sequence: TGTGCCATCGGGGGTACGGCCCAGACCTATGGCTACACCTTC. It yields the protein CAIGGTAQTYGYTF.